This T cell receptor beta chain was captured by sequencing in a study of cytomegalovirus exposure and HLA in healthy donors. Looking at the study overall: An early release of data contained about 85 million unique TCRs, which came from HLA-typed donors.

The CDR3 is 15 residues long. V dropped 4 bases and J dropped 3 bases, with 14 bases sitting between them. Germline CDR1 and CDR2: SGHKS and YYEKEE (reference sequence). In regard to this clone: Antigen: not known.

PCR used 60 Vbeta primers and 13 Jbeta primers. Sequenced by immunoSEQ multiplex PCR; TCRdb stores in-frame clones only, minus some. The repertoire holds 210,000 or so clones, with 77% as singletons. Study findings and constraints: In a later analysis, parvovirus B19, influenza, CMV and Epstein-Barr virus appeared linked to several top co-occurrence clusters. A later analysis linked more than 15,000 TCR beta sequences to HLA alleles at 0.05 false discovery rate. Later analysis indicated greater clonal expansion among HLA-associated TCR beta chains than among equally common other chains.

The chain uses TRBV5-5 and TRBJ2-1; D is possibly TRBD1 (6 bases). Specimen: PBMCs. The TCR comes from a woman aged 60-75 years in good health and CMV-seropositive. The CDR3 region is CASSRGQYYYNEQFF. CDR3 coding DNA: TGTGCCAGCAGCCGCGGACAGTACTACTACAATGAGCAGTTCTTC.